Listed below are T cell receptor beta chains from one sample, sequenced in a study of blood T cell repertoires in COVID-19. The protocol was immunoSEQ multiplex PCR, while the TCRdb copy is restricted to in-frame clones and leaves out a portion. The data hold approximately 190,000 clones, with approximately 80% observed a single time. The sample was peripheral blood. The receptor source for this set is a human donor in a cohort sampled during active COVID-19. Both conserved end residues are part of each CDR3. D genes are given only for firm matches. Size tells how often a clone was seen (once, few, many) or the class of an expanded clone, and some rows leave it out.

v_call: TRBV30; cdr3_length: 16; d_call: NA; clone_size: NA; j_call: TRBJ2-1; cdr3_nt: TGTGCCTGGACACAGGCCGGTTTAGGAAGTAACAATGAGCAGTTCTTC; cdr3_aa: CAWTQAGLGSNNEQFF
v_call: TRBV28; cdr3_length: 15; d_call: NA; clone_size: few; j_call: TRBJ2-1; cdr3_nt: TGTGCCAGCAGCCCACCCCGGGGTCTGGGGAATGAGCAGTTCTTC; cdr3_aa: CASSPPRGLGNEQFF
v_call: TRBV5-1; cdr3_length: 16; d_call: NA; clone_size: NA; j_call: TRBJ2-3; cdr3_nt: TGCGCCAGCAGCTTGGTAGGGACAACCACCACAGATACGCAGTATTTT; cdr3_aa: CASSLVGTTTTDTQYF
v_call: TRBV19; cdr3_length: 16; d_call: TRBD1; clone_size: few; j_call: TRBJ1-3; cdr3_nt: TGTGCCAGTAGCTCGGGACAGAGCTCGGGTGGAAACACCATATATTTT; cdr3_aa: CASSSGQSSGGNTIYF
v_call: TRBV7-2; cdr3_length: 12; d_call: TRBD1; clone_size: NA; j_call: TRBJ1-1; cdr3_nt: TGTGCCAGCAGGCAGGGGGGCACGGGAGCTTTCTTT; cdr3_aa: CASRQGGTGAFF
v_call: TRBV3-1/TRBV3-2; cdr3_length: 18; d_call: TRBD2; clone_size: NA; j_call: TRBJ2-5; cdr3_nt: TGTGCCAGCAGCCACCAACCTATAGCGGGAGGGCTATATGAGACCCAGTACTTC; cdr3_aa: CASSHQPIAGGLYETQYF
v_call: TRBV6-5; cdr3_length: 15; d_call: TRBD2; clone_size: NA; j_call: TRBJ2-5; cdr3_nt: TGTGCCAGCAGTTATTCTCTAGCGGGTGTCAAGACCCAGTACTTC; cdr3_aa: CASSYSLAGVKTQYF
v_call: TRBV7-9; cdr3_length: 14; d_call: TRBD2; clone_size: NA; j_call: TRBJ2-7; cdr3_nt: TGTGCCAGCAGCCTGAGCGGGGCGAGCTACGAGCAGTACTTC; cdr3_aa: CASSLSGASYEQYF
v_call: TRBV19; cdr3_length: 12; d_call: NA; clone_size: few; j_call: TRBJ1-5; cdr3_nt: TGTGCCAGTAGTAGCCGGGAACAGCCCCAGCATTTT; cdr3_aa: CASSSREQPQHF
v_call: TRBV19; cdr3_length: 11; d_call: NA; clone_size: once; j_call: TRBJ1-1; cdr3_nt: TGTGCCAGTAGTACCCGGGATGAAGCTTTCTTT; cdr3_aa: CASSTRDEAFF
v_call: TRBV24-1; cdr3_length: 14; d_call: TRBD1; clone_size: few; j_call: TRBJ1-4; cdr3_nt: TGTGCCACCGGGTCGGGACAGGAAAATGAAAAACTGTTTTTT; cdr3_aa: CATGSGQENEKLFF
v_call: TRBV5-1; cdr3_length: 13; d_call: NA; clone_size: NA; j_call: TRBJ1-1; cdr3_nt: TGCGCCAGCAGCGTCAACATGAACACTGAAGCTTTCTTT; cdr3_aa: CASSVNMNTEAFF
v_call: TRBV28; cdr3_length: 18; d_call: TRBD2; clone_size: NA; j_call: TRBJ2-4; cdr3_nt: TGTGCCAGCAGTCCCGCGGGAGGGCCTCTAGTAGCCAAAAACATTCAGTACTTC; cdr3_aa: CASSPAGGPLVAKNIQYF
v_call: TRBV7-9; cdr3_length: 18; d_call: TRBD2; clone_size: NA; j_call: TRBJ2-1; cdr3_nt: TGTGCCAGCAGCTGGTCCGAAAGCGGGGGGCGGTCCTACAATGAGCAGTTCTTC; cdr3_aa: CASSWSESGGRSYNEQFF
v_call: TRBV18; cdr3_length: 16; d_call: TRBD2; clone_size: NA; j_call: TRBJ2-7; cdr3_nt: TGTGCCAGCTCACCGGAGATAAGCGGGAGCTCCTACGAGCAGTACTTC; cdr3_aa: CASSPEISGSSYEQYF
v_call: TRBV3-1/TRBV3-2; cdr3_length: 15; d_call: TRBD2; clone_size: few; j_call: TRBJ2-5; cdr3_nt: TGTGCCAGCAGCCAAGGACTAGCGGGGTGGGAGACCCAGTACTTC; cdr3_aa: CASSQGLAGWETQYF
v_call: TRBV27; cdr3_length: 17; d_call: NA; clone_size: NA; j_call: TRBJ2-2; cdr3_nt: TGTGCCAGCAGTCCCATTCTAGCCAGGCCGAACACCGGGGAGCTGTTTTTT; cdr3_aa: CASSPILARPNTGELFF
v_call: TRBV11-2; cdr3_length: 16; d_call: NA; clone_size: NA; j_call: TRBJ2-3; cdr3_nt: TGTGCCAGCGTCAACAGGGACGGTGACCGAGGGAATACGCAGTATTTT; cdr3_aa: CASVNRDGDRGNTQYF
v_call: TRBV6-4; cdr3_length: 15; d_call: TRBD1; clone_size: NA; j_call: TRBJ2-1; cdr3_nt: TGTGCCAGCAGCCCCCGGGACAGCCCCTACAATGAGCAGTTCTTC; cdr3_aa: CASSPRDSPYNEQFF
v_call: TRBV19; cdr3_length: 14; d_call: TRBD2; clone_size: NA; j_call: TRBJ2-7; cdr3_nt: TGTGCCAGTAGTATGGTGGGAGGGCGGAGGGAGCAGTACTTC; cdr3_aa: CASSMVGGRREQYF
v_call: TRBV7-8; cdr3_length: 16; d_call: NA; clone_size: NA; j_call: TRBJ1-5; cdr3_nt: TGTGCCAGCAGCTTAGCCGCAGGGAATAGCAATCAGCCCCAGCATTTT; cdr3_aa: CASSLAAGNSNQPQHF
v_call: TRBV7-2; cdr3_length: 15; d_call: TRBD2; clone_size: once; j_call: TRBJ2-1; cdr3_nt: TGTGCCAGCAGCTTAACTAGCGGGATGTACAATGAGCAGTTCTTC; cdr3_aa: CASSLTSGMYNEQFF
v_call: TRBV9; cdr3_length: 16; d_call: TRBD2; clone_size: once; j_call: TRBJ2-2; cdr3_nt: TGTGCCAGCAGCTCTAGACTAGCGGGGGCCACCGGGGAGCTGTTTTTT; cdr3_aa: CASSSRLAGATGELFF
v_call: TRBV28; cdr3_length: 15; d_call: TRBD1; clone_size: NA; j_call: TRBJ1-1; cdr3_nt: TGTGCCAGCAGTTTAGGGGCAGGGGGCGGCACTGAAGCTTTCTTT; cdr3_aa: CASSLGAGGGTEAFF
v_call: TRBV27; cdr3_length: 14; d_call: TRBD1; clone_size: NA; j_call: TRBJ2-7; cdr3_nt: TGTGCCAGCAGCCATGGACAGGGGAACTACGAGCAGTACTTC; cdr3_aa: CASSHGQGNYEQYF
v_call: TRBV2; cdr3_length: 18; d_call: TRBD1; clone_size: few; j_call: TRBJ1-6; cdr3_nt: TGTGCCAGCCGAGATCCGGGACAGGGGAACACCTATAATTCACCCCTCCACTTT; cdr3_aa: CASRDPGQGNTYNSPLHF
v_call: TRBV9; cdr3_length: 13; d_call: NA; clone_size: NA; j_call: TRBJ2-5; cdr3_nt: TGTGCCAGCAGCGTAGAAAGGGGAGAGACCCAGTACTTC; cdr3_aa: CASSVERGETQYF
v_call: TRBV19; cdr3_length: 14; d_call: NA; clone_size: once; j_call: TRBJ1-1; cdr3_nt: TGTGCCAGTAAGGGCCAGGGTCTTAACACTGAAGCTTTCTTT; cdr3_aa: CASKGQGLNTEAFF
v_call: TRBV19; cdr3_length: 13; d_call: NA; clone_size: NA; j_call: TRBJ2-2; cdr3_nt: TGTGCCAGTAGTTCTGGGGCGGCGAGGGAGCTGTTTTTT; cdr3_aa: CASSSGAARELFF
v_call: TRBV9; cdr3_length: 15; d_call: TRBD2; clone_size: NA; j_call: TRBJ2-1; cdr3_nt: TGTGCCAGCAGCGAGGGACTAACGTTATACAATGAGCAGTTCTTC; cdr3_aa: CASSEGLTLYNEQFF
v_call: TRBV10-3; cdr3_length: 17; d_call: TRBD2; clone_size: NA; j_call: TRBJ2-1; cdr3_nt: TGTGCCATCAGTGATCTATCGGGGACTAACTTCTACAATGAGCAGTTCTTC; cdr3_aa: CAISDLSGTNFYNEQFF
v_call: TRBV6-2/TRBV6-3; cdr3_length: 17; d_call: NA; clone_size: NA; j_call: TRBJ2-1; cdr3_nt: TGTGCCAGCAGTTACTCTACTCAGGGGGGTTTAGTGAATGAGCAGTTCTTC; cdr3_aa: CASSYSTQGGLVNEQFF
v_call: TRBV19; cdr3_length: 12; d_call: NA; clone_size: NA; j_call: TRBJ2-1; cdr3_nt: TGTGCCAGTAGTACTCCCAACTCCTGGTGGTTCTTC; cdr3_aa: CASSTPNSWWFF
v_call: TRBV2; cdr3_length: 15; d_call: TRBD2; clone_size: NA; j_call: TRBJ2-1; cdr3_nt: TGTGCCAGCAGTGAAAGACTAGCGGGCGGTAATGAGCAGTTCTTC; cdr3_aa: CASSERLAGGNEQFF
v_call: TRBV7-3; cdr3_length: 13; d_call: NA; clone_size: NA; j_call: TRBJ1-1; cdr3_nt: TGTGCCAGCAGCTTTGGAGCCAACACTGAAGCTTTCTTT; cdr3_aa: CASSFGANTEAFF
v_call: TRBV24-1; cdr3_length: 14; d_call: TRBD2; clone_size: NA; j_call: TRBJ2-1; cdr3_nt: TGTGCCACCATGGGGACTAGCGGGGACCGGGAGCAGTTCTTC; cdr3_aa: CATMGTSGDREQFF
v_call: TRBV6-5; cdr3_length: 14; d_call: TRBD1; clone_size: NA; j_call: TRBJ1-5; cdr3_nt: TGTGCCAGCAACAGGGGACAGCCGGTTCAGCCCCAGCATTTT; cdr3_aa: CASNRGQPVQPQHF
v_call: TRBV29-1; cdr3_length: 14; d_call: TRBD1; clone_size: NA; j_call: TRBJ1-2; cdr3_nt: TGCAGCGTGGGACAGGGGGCGTTTATCTATGGCTACACCTTC; cdr3_aa: CSVGQGAFIYGYTF
v_call: TRBV9; cdr3_length: 17; d_call: NA; clone_size: few; j_call: TRBJ1-3; cdr3_nt: TGTGCCAGCAGCGTTGCGGGGGACAACCGCTCTGGAAACACCATATATTTT; cdr3_aa: CASSVAGDNRSGNTIYF
v_call: TRBV3-1/TRBV3-2; cdr3_length: 13; d_call: NA; clone_size: once; j_call: TRBJ1-6; cdr3_nt: TGTGCCAGCAGCCACCGGGAGCATTCACCCCTCCACTTT; cdr3_aa: CASSHREHSPLHF
v_call: TRBV5-1; cdr3_length: 14; d_call: TRBD1; clone_size: NA; j_call: TRBJ1-2; cdr3_nt: TGCGCCAGCAGGTTCGAAGGGGGCGCATATGGCTACACCTTC; cdr3_aa: CASRFEGGAYGYTF
v_call: TRBV7-8; cdr3_length: 15; d_call: NA; clone_size: once; j_call: TRBJ2-2; cdr3_nt: TGTGCCAGCAGCTTTCTCGGGGTTAACACCGGGGAGCTGTTTTTT; cdr3_aa: CASSFLGVNTGELFF
v_call: TRBV3-1/TRBV3-2; cdr3_length: 15; d_call: NA; clone_size: few; j_call: TRBJ2-6; cdr3_nt: TGTGCCAGCAGCCAACTTCCCTCTGGGGCCAACGTCCTGACTTTC; cdr3_aa: CASSQLPSGANVLTF
v_call: TRBV5-6; cdr3_length: 16; d_call: TRBD1; clone_size: NA; j_call: TRBJ1-6; cdr3_nt: TGTGCCAGCAGCAGGGGACAGGGCTCCTATAATTCACCCCTCCACTTT; cdr3_aa: CASSRGQGSYNSPLHF
v_call: TRBV5-1; cdr3_length: 14; d_call: NA; clone_size: NA; j_call: TRBJ2-5; cdr3_nt: TGCGCCAGCAGCTTGCAGGGGCCCCAAGAGACCCAGTACTTC; cdr3_aa: CASSLQGPQETQYF
v_call: TRBV11-2; cdr3_length: 16; d_call: TRBD1; clone_size: few; j_call: TRBJ2-7; cdr3_nt: TGTGCCAGCAGGACCCTCAGGGGGCGCACCGACTACGAGCAGTACTTC; cdr3_aa: CASRTLRGRTDYEQYF
v_call: TRBV30; cdr3_length: 15; d_call: NA; clone_size: NA; j_call: TRBJ1-5; cdr3_nt: TGTGCCTGGAGCACAGGGTATGGAAGCAATCAGCCCCAGCATTTT; cdr3_aa: CAWSTGYGSNQPQHF
v_call: TRBV2; cdr3_length: 13; d_call: NA; clone_size: NA; j_call: TRBJ1-5; cdr3_nt: TGTGCCAGCAGGGGGGACATGAGGTCCCCCCAGCATTTT; cdr3_aa: CASRGDMRSPQHF
v_call: TRBV7-9; cdr3_length: 16; d_call: TRBD1; clone_size: NA; j_call: TRBJ1-6; cdr3_nt: TGTGCCAGCAGTCGGACAGGGGTTCCCTATAATTCACCCCTCCACTTT; cdr3_aa: CASSRTGVPYNSPLHF
v_call: TRBV12-3/TRBV12-4; cdr3_length: 13; d_call: NA; clone_size: NA; j_call: TRBJ1-1; cdr3_nt: TGTGCCAGCAGTACTCAGGGAAGCACTGAAGCTTTCTTT; cdr3_aa: CASSTQGSTEAFF
v_call: TRBV6-6; cdr3_length: 14; d_call: TRBD1; clone_size: NA; j_call: TRBJ2-4; cdr3_nt: TGTGCCAGCAGTACCGGGACAGAGCATTCCATTCAGTACTTC; cdr3_aa: CASSTGTEHSIQYF